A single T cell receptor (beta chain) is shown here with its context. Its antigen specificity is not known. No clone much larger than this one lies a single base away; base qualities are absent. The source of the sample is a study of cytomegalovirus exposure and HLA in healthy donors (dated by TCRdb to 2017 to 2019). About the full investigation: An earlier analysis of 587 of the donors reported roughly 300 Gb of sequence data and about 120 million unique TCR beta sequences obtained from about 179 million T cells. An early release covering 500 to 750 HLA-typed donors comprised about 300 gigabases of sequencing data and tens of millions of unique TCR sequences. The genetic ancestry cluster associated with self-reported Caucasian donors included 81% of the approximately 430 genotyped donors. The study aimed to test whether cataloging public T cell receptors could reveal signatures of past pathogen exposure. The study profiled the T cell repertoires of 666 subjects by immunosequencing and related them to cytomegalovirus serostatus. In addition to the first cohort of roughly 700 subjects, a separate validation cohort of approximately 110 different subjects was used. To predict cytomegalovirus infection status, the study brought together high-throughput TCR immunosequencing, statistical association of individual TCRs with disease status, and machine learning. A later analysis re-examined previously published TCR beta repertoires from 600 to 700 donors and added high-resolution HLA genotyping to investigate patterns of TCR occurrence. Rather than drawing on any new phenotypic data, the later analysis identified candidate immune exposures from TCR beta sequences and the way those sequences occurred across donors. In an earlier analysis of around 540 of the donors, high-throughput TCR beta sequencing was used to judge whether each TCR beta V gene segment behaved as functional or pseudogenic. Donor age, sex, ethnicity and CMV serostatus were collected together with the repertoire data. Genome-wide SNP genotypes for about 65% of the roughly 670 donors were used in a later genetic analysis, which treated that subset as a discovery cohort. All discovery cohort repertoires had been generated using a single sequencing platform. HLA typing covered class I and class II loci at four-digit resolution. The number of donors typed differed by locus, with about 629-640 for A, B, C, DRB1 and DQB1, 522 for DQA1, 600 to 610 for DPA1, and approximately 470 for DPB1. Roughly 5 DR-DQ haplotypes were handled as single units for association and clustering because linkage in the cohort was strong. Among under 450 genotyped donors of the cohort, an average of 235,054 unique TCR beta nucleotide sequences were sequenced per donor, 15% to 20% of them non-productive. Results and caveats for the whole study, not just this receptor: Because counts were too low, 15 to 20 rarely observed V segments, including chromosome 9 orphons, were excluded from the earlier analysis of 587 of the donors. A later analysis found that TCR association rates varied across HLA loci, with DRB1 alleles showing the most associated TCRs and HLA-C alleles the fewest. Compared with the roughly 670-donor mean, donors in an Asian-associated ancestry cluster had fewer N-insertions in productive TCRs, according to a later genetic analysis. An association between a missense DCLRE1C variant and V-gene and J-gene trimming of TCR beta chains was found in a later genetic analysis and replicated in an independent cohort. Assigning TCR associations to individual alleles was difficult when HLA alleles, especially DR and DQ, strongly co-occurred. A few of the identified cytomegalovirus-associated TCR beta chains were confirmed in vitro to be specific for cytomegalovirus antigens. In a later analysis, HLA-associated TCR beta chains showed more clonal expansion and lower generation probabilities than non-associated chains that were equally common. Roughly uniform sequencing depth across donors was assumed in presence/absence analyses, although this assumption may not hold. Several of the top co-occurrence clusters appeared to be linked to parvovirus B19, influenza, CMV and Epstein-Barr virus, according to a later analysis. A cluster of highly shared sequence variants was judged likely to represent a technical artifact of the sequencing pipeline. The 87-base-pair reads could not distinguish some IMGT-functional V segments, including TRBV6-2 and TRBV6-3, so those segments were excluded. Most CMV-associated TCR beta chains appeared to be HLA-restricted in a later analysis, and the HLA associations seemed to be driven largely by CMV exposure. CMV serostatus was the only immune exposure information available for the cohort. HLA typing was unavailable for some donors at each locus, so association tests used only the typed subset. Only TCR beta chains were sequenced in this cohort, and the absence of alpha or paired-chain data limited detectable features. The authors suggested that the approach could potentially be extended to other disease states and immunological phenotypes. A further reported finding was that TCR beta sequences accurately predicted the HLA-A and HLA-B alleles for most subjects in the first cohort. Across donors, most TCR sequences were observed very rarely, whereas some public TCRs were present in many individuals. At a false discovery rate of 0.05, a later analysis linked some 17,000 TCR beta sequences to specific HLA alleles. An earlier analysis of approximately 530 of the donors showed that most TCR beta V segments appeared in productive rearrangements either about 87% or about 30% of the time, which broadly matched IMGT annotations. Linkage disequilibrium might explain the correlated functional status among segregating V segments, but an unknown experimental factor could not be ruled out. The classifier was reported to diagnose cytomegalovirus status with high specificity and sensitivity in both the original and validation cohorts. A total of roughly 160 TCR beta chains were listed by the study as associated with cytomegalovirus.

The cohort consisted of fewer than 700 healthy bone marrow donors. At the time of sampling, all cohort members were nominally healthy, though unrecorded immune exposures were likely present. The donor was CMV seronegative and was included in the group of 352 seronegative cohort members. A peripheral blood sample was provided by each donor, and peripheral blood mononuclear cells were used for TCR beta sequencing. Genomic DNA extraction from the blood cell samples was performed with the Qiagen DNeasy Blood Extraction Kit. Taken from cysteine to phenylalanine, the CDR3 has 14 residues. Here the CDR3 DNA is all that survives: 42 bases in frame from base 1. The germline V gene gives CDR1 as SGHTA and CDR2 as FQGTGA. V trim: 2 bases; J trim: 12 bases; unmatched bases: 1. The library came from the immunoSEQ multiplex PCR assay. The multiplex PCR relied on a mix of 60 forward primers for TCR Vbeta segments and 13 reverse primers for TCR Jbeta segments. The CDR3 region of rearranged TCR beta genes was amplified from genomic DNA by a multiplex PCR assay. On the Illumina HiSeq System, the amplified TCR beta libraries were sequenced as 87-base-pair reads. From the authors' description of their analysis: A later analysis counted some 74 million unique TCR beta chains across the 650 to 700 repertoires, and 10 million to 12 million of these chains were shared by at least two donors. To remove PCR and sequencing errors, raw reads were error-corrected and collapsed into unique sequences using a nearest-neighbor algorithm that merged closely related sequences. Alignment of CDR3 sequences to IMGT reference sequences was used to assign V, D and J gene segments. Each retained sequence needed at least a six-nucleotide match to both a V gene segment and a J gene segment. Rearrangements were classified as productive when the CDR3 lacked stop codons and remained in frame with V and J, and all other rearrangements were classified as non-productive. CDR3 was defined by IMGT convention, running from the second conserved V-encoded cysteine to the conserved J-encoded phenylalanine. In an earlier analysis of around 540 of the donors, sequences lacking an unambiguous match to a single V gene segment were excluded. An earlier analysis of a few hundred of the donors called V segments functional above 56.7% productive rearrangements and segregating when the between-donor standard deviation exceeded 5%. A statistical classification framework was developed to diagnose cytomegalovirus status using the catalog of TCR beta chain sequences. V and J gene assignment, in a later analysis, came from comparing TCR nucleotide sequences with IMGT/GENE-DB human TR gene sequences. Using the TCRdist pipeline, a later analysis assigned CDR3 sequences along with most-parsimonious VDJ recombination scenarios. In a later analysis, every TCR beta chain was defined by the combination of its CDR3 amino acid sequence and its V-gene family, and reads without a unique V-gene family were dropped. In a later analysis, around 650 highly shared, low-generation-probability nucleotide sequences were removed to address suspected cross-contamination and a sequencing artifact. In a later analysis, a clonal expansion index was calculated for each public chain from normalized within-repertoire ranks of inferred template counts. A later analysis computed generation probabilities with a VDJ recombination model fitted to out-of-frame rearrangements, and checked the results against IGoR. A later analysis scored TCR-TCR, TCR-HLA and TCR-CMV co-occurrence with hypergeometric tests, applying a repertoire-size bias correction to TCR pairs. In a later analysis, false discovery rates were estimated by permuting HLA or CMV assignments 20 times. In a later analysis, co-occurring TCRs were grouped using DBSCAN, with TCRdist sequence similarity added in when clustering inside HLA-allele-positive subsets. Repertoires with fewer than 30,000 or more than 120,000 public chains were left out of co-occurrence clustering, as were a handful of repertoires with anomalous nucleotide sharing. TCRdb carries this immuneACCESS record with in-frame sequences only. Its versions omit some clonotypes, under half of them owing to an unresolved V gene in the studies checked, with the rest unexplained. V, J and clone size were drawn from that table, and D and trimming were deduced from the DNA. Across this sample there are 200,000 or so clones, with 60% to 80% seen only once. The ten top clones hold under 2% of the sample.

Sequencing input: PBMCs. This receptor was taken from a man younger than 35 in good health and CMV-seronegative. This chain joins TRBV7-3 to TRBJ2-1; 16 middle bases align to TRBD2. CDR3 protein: CASSLGTSGRGQFF. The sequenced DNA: TGTGCCAGCAGCTTAGGGACTAGCGGGAGGGGGCAGTTCTTC.